This TCR beta chain was documented in a study of blood T cell repertoires in COVID-19 (dated by TCRdb to 2018 to 2021). Background on the whole study: Samples from collaborators originated in the United States, Italy and Spain and spanned both the acute and convalescent phases of COVID-19. Samples came from the ongoing ImmuneRACE study (first 160 participants) plus 1,254 subjects from 6 global collaborators. The repertoires were released in a freely available public database meant as a resource for research on the immune response to SARS-CoV-2. The material from the prospective study consisted of cDNA or gDNA derived from T cells, B-cell-depleted T cells, or PBMCs. Sample metadata almost always included a de-identified subject ID, COVID-19 status, age in years and sex. Deeply sampled blood TCRbeta repertoires from subjects exposed to, actively infected with, or recovered from COVID-19 were included in the dataset. Where HLA class I and class II types were available, the types were taken from metadata supplied by the sample provider, not from assay-based typing. Broader findings and caveats from the paper: Clinical and demographic metadata were provided uncurated, with the amount varying by source and participant.

V is clipped by 7 bases and J by 4 bases, and the sequence between their germline boundaries is 10 bases long. The germline V gene encodes CDR1 SQVTM and CDR2 ANQGSEA. The CDR3 spans 11 residues, from the cysteine through the phenylalanine. The retained sequence is limited to the CDR3, 33 bases, with the frame set at the first base. In the case of this clone: Its cognate antigen has yet to be identified. Base qualities are not recorded, but no much larger clone differs from it by a single base.

Whole blood was collected in K2EDTA tubes by collaborating institutions according to the institutions' own protocols. For TCRbeta analysis, collaborators shipped samples as frozen whole blood, isolated PBMCs, or DNA extracted from either of those sample types. The immunoSEQ Assay, a bias-controlled multiplex PCR, was used to amplify TCRbeta CDR3 regions from genomic DNA. As for how the authors treated the data: Nucleated cell counts per sample were estimated from amplification of reference gene primers within the assay. To quantify the absolute abundance of each unique TCRbeta CDR3 rearrangement, sequence reads were collapsed and filtered. Productive Simpson clonality was computed per sample as the square root of Simpson's diversity index over productive rearrangements. What TCRdb holds here is the immuneACCESS table cut down to in-frame rearrangements. Part of the clones is not present; checked against another copy, under half of the missing clones reflect an unresolved V gene, and the others are unexplained. D and trimming come from the DNA, and the V and J calls and clone size come from that table. The sample profile shows 210,000 or so clones; roughly 80% of them were found once. Together, the top ten hold about 5% of the sample.

Sequenced material: peripheral blood. The TCR sequence derives from a human donor in a cohort sampled during active COVID-19. The chain joins TRBV29-1 to TRBJ1-1, with the identity of the D gene unclear. The sequence in DNA is TGCAGCGGGAGGGCGCGCACTGAAGCTTTCTTT. This is translated as CSGRARTEAFF.